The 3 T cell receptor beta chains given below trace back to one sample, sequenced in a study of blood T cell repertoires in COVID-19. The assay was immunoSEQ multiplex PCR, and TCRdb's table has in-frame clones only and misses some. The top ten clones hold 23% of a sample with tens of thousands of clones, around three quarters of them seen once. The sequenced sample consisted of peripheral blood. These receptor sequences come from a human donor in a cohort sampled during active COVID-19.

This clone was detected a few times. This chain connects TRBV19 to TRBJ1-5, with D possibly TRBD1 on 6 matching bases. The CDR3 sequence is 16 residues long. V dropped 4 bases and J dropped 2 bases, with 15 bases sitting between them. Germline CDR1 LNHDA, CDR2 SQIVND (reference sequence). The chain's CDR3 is CASSTRGGMGNQPQHF. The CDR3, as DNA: TGTGCCAGTAGTACCAGGGGTGGTATGGGCAATCAGCCCCAGCATTTT. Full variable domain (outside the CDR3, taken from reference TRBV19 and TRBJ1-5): DGGITQSPKYLFRKEGQNVTLSCEQNLNHDAMYWYRQDPGQGLRLIYYSQIVNDFQKGDIAEGYSVSREKKESFPLTVTSAQKNPTAFYLCASSTRGGMGNQPQHFGDGTRLSIL.

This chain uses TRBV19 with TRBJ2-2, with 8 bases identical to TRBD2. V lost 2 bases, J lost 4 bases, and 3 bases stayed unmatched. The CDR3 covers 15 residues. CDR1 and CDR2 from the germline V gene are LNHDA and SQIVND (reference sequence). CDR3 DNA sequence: TGTGCCAGTAGTATAAGTAGCGGGACCACCGGGGAGCTGTTTTTT. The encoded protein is CASSISSGTTGELFF.

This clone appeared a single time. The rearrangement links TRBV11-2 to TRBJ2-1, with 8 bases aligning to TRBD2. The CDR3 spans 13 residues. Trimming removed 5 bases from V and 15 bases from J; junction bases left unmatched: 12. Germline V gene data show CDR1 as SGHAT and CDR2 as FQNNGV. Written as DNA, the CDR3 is TGTGCCAGCAGCAAAGAGCGCCGGGGGGGCCTGTTCTTC. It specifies CASSKERRGGLFF.